The 5 T cell receptor beta chains listed next were all sequenced from one sample in a study of blood T cell repertoires in COVID-19. Sequenced by immunoSEQ multiplex PCR; TCRdb stores in-frame clones only, minus some. The table records approximately 130,000 clones, approximately 84% of them present only once. Input material: peripheral blood. The receptors derive from a woman in her forties or fifties who had recovered from COVID-19.

CDR3 DNA sequence: TGTGCCAGCAGCCTTGAGAGAACTAATGAAAAACTGTTTTTT. Protein: CASSLERTNEKLFF. The chain recombines TRBV7-9 with TRBJ1-4; D gene unclear. CDR3 length: 14 residues. Germline V gene lookup returns CDR1 SEHNR and CDR2 FQNEAQ (reference sequence). V lost 5 bases, J lost 1 base, and 8 bases lay in between.

J is TRBJ2-1 and V is TRBV5-1; 11 positions match TRBD2. The germline gives CDR1 SGHRS, CDR2 YFSETQ. CDR3 length: 15 amino acids. With V trimmed by 4 bases and J by 9 bases, 9 bases remained unmatched. CDR3 amino acids: CASSPELAGVGEQFF. The CDR3 coding sequence is TGCGCCAGCAGCCCGGAACTAGCGGGAGTGGGTGAGCAGTTCTTC.

The chain recombines TRBV19 with TRBJ2-5; 8 nucleotides match TRBD1. Germline V CDR1 and CDR2: LNHDA, SQIVND (reference sequence). The junction had 5 bases not matched to a gene; V was cut back by 6 bases and J by 2 bases. This CDR3 contains 14 residues. For the CDR3, the DNA is TGTGCCAGTAGGGACAGGGTTGGGCAAGAGACCCAGTACTTC. It yields the protein CASRDRVGQETQYF.

The table lists this clone with a count of one. This chain links TRBV5-1 with TRBJ2-5; 15 bases are shared with TRBD2. The germline gives CDR1 SGHRS, CDR2 YFSETQ. Germline trimming cut 4 bases from V and 5 bases from J; bases unmatched to any gene: 9. CDR3 length: 17 amino acids. The CDR3: CASSQKGLAGGGETQYF. In nucleotides, the CDR3 is TGCGCCAGCAGCCAAAAGGGACTAGCGGGAGGCGGGGAGACCCAGTACTTC.

This clone appeared once. The V and J genes are TRBV6-5 and TRBJ2-1, with TRBD2 matching 7 bases. V was clipped by 6 bases and J by 0 bases; unmatched bases: 5. The CDR3 consists of 15 residues. Germline assignment: CDR1 MNHEY and CDR2 SVGAGI. DNA for the CDR3: TGTGCCAGCAGAGACGGGGGGAGCTCCTACAATGAGCAGTTCTTC. Protein: CASRDGGSSYNEQFF.